A few counts support the clone carrying this T cell receptor beta chain. The antigen remains unidentified. Primers for the PCR totalled 60 Vbeta and 13 Jbeta. TCRdb's table, derived via immunoSEQ multiplex PCR, lists solely in-frame clones and lacks some. The repertoire consists of over 80,000 clones, with approximately 83% occurring once and the leading ten covering roughly 3%. The record originates from a study of cytomegalovirus exposure and HLA in healthy donors. Looking at the study overall: From about 170 million T cells, an earlier analysis saw 117 million unique TCR beta sequences. Overall study findings and caveats: According to a later analysis, most TCR beta chains associated with CMV appeared HLA-restricted.

The CDR3 totals 15 residues. Germline values: CDR1 SQVTM, CDR2 ANQGSEA. V dropped 0 bases and J dropped 7; count of bases not matched to a gene: 7. Sequencing was performed on PBMCs. The receptor's source is a man aged 40-50 years in good health and CMV-seronegative. The rearrangement joins TRBV29-1 to TRBJ2-3, with 10 bases lining up with TRBD2. CDR3 in amino acids: CSVEDWLAGANTQYF. DNA for the CDR3: TGCAGCGTTGAAGATTGGCTAGCGGGGGCTAATACGCAGTATTTT.